This T cell receptor beta chain comes out of a study of control samples from healthy donors and cancer patients. Profiling relied on immunoSEQ multiplex PCR, and the TCRdb table lists in-frame clones only, not all of them. Of about 220,000 clones listed, around 94% were seen once; the top ten hold 1.5%. The germline V gene has CDR1 SQVTM and CDR2 ANQGSEA. The CDR3 is 13 residues long. V lost 5 bases and J lost 4, with 15 bases in between. Sequencing was done on a sample of blood. The chain combines TRBV29-1 with TRBJ2-7, with D maybe TRBD1 (5 bases). The clonotype originates from a man aged 45-65 years in good health. The CDR3 sequence: CSVSETAGYEQYF. The DNA for the CDR3 is TGCAGCGTTTCCGAGACAGCCGGTTACGAGCAGTACTTC.